These T cell receptor beta chains were read from a single sample in a study of shared clonotypes between healthy human individuals. Measured with immunoSEQ multiplex PCR; TCRdb has only the in-frame clones, and not every one. The data contain hundreds of thousands of clones, 90% to 95% of them seen just once; the ten biggest clones take up 24%. Sequences were obtained from naive CD8+ T cells sorted from blood. The receptors derive from a man younger than 45 in good health. Both conserved end residues are part of each CDR3. D genes are given only for firm matches. The size field is filled for only some rows; it gives once, few, many or a size class.

V gene	clone size	J gene	D gene	CDR3 protein	CDR3 DNA
TRBV15	NA	TRBJ1-3	NA	CATSSPSGNTIYF	TGTGCCACCAGCAGTCCCAGTGGAAACACCATATATTTT
TRBV11-2	NA	TRBJ2-2	NA	CASSLGLTGELFF	TGTGCCAGCAGCTTAGGACTCACCGGGGAGCTGTTTTTT
TRBV4-1	NA	TRBJ1-1	NA	CASRRGGDTEAFF	TGCGCCAGCAGGCGAGGGGGGGACACTGAAGCTTTCTTT
TRBV29-1	NA	TRBJ2-1	TRBD2	CSVGGGGYNEQFF	TGCAGCGTTGGGGGGGGAGGATACAATGAGCAGTTCTTC
TRBV27	NA	TRBJ2-3	NA	CASSSAGTSTDTQYF	TGTGCCAGCAGTTCAGCGGGTACTAGCACAGATACGCAGTATTTT
TRBV5-4	NA	TRBJ2-7	NA	CASSFPQRGSYEQYF	TGTGCCAGCAGCTTTCCTCAGAGAGGTTCCTACGAGCAGTACTTC
TRBV28	NA	TRBJ1-3	NA	CASSRQTRTAGNTIYF	TGTGCCAGCAGCCGCCAGACACGAACAGCTGGAAACACCATATATTTT
TRBV29-1	once	TRBJ2-1	NA	CSVDQGITYNEQFF	TGCAGCGTGGACCAGGGAATCACCTACAATGAGCAGTTCTTC
TRBV28	NA	TRBJ1-1	NA	CASRMSRAKTEAFF	TGTGCCAGCAGAATGTCCAGGGCGAAGACTGAAGCTTTCTTT
TRBV7-9	NA	TRBJ2-5	NA	CASSLAPRSLETQYF	TGTGCCAGCAGCCTCGCACCCCGAAGCCTAGAGACCCAGTACTTC
TRBV6-5	many	TRBJ1-2	NA	CASWGAIFSRYGYTF	TGTGCCAGCTGGGGGGCTATTTTTAGCCGCTATGGCTACACCTTC
TRBV28	NA	TRBJ2-7	NA	CAIRARSSYEQYF	TGTGCCATCAGGGCAAGGAGCTCCTACGAGCAGTACTTC
TRBV29-1	NA	TRBJ2-1	NA	CSVEDGHSSYNEQFF	TGCAGCGTTGAAGATGGCCACAGCTCCTACAATGAGCAGTTCTTC
TRBV7-9	NA	TRBJ2-2	NA	CASSLGSGSYTGELFF	TGTGCCAGCAGCTTAGGGAGCGGGTCTTACACCGGGGAGCTGTTTTTT
TRBV27	once	TRBJ2-7	TRBD2	CASSFSIGLAVYEQYF	TGTGCCAGCAGTTTCTCTATTGGACTAGCGGTGTACGAGCAGTACTTC
TRBV27	NA	TRBJ1-4	NA	CASSPGQLNEKLFF	TGTGCCAGCAGTCCCGGACAGCTTAATGAAAAACTGTTTTTT
TRBV5-1	NA	TRBJ2-1	NA	CASSAGTLSYNEQFF	TGCGCCAGCAGCGCCGGGACACTCTCCTACAATGAGCAGTTCTTC
TRBV7-6	NA	TRBJ2-1	TRBD2	CASSLGLAGGSGNEQFF	TGTGCCAGCAGCTTAGGGCTAGCGGGAGGTTCGGGTAATGAGCAGTTCTTC
TRBV7-9	NA	TRBJ2-5	NA	CASSLGVIETQYF	TGTGCCAGCAGCTTAGGCGTTATAGAGACCCAGTACTTC
TRBV5-5	NA	TRBJ2-1	NA	CASSSGTGNSYNEQFF	TGTGCCAGCAGCTCGGGGACTGGGAACTCCTACAATGAGCAGTTCTTC
TRBV4-1	NA	TRBJ1-4	NA	CASSLKGGFGATNEKLFF	TGCGCCAGCAGCCTTAAGGGTGGTTTCGGGGCAACTAATGAAAAACTGTTTTTT
TRBV6-1	once	TRBJ2-7	NA	CASSDYRSAYEQYF	TGTGCCAGCAGTGATTACAGGAGTGCCTACGAGCAGTACTTC
TRBV13	NA	TRBJ2-1	NA	CASSLGTRGNEQFF	TGTGCCAGCAGCTTAGGGACTAGGGGTAATGAGCAGTTCTTC
TRBV19	NA	TRBJ2-4	NA	CASSMGGRRAKNIQYF	TGTGCCAGTAGTATGGGGGGCAGGAGAGCCAAAAACATTCAGTACTTC
TRBV14	NA	TRBJ2-1	TRBD2	CASSYLTGTSGSGPHNEQFF	TGTGCCAGCAGCTATCTTACAGGGACTAGCGGGAGTGGTCCCCATAATGAGCAGTTCTTC
TRBV4-3	once	TRBJ2-2	TRBD2	CASSGPSGRAVGTGELFF	TGCGCCAGCTCTGGACCTAGCGGGAGGGCCGTAGGAACCGGGGAGCTGTTTTTT
TRBV27	NA	TRBJ1-2	NA	CASTSWRENYGYTF	TGTGCCAGCACCTCTTGGAGGGAGAACTATGGCTACACCTTC
TRBV7-8	NA	TRBJ2-3	TRBD2	CASSTRGSGRLAGNTQYF	TGTGCCAGCAGCACTCGGGGTAGCGGGAGGCTCGCGGGAAATACGCAGTATTTT
TRBV19	NA	TRBJ2-3	TRBD2	CASSGLVTDTQYF	TGTGCCAGTTCGGGACTAGTTACAGATACGCAGTATTTT
TRBV6-1	NA	TRBJ2-7	NA	CASSEGRYEQYF	TGTGCCAGCAGTGAAGGTCGCTACGAGCAGTACTTC
TRBV5-8	NA	TRBJ2-3	NA	CASSLRDSGLDTQYF	TGTGCCAGCAGCTTAAGGGACTCGGGTTTAGATACGCAGTATTTT
TRBV19	NA	TRBJ2-1	NA	CASGPERAGYNEQFF	TGTGCCAGTGGACCCGAGCGGGCTGGATACAATGAGCAGTTCTTC
TRBV10-1	few	TRBJ2-2	NA	CASSESVGKLGELFF	TGCGCCAGCAGTGAGTCGGTCGGGAAACTCGGGGAGCTGTTTTTT
TRBV13	NA	TRBJ2-3	TRBD1	CASSLGTGGTDTQYF	TGTGCCAGCAGCTTAGGAACAGGGGGAACAGATACGCAGTATTTT
TRBV5-4	NA	TRBJ2-7	NA	CASSRGYEQYF	TGTGCCAGCAGTCGGGGGTACGAGCAGTACTTC
TRBV11-2	NA	TRBJ2-7	TRBD2	CASSFGPSGSRSEQYF	TGTGCCAGCAGCTTTGGTCCTAGCGGGAGCAGAAGCGAGCAGTACTTC
TRBV27	NA	TRBJ1-4	TRBD1	CASSSTGNNEKLFF	TGTGCCAGCAGTTCGACAGGGAATAATGAAAAACTGTTTTTT
TRBV7-2	NA	TRBJ2-7	NA	CASSFRTTYEQYF	TGTGCCAGCAGCTTCCGGACGACCTACGAGCAGTACTTC
TRBV27	NA	TRBJ2-3	NA	CASTATRTDTQYF	TGTGCCAGCACAGCGACCCGCACAGATACGCAGTATTTT
TRBV29-1	NA	TRBJ2-3	NA	CSVDSPENVYLATQYF	TGCAGCGTTGATTCCCCCGAGAACGTCTATCTTGCTACGCAGTATTTT
TRBV5-1	NA	TRBJ2-2	NA	CASSLAVPVNTGELFF	TGCGCCAGCAGCTTGGCCGTCCCAGTAAACACCGGGGAGCTGTTTTTT
TRBV5-6	once	TRBJ1-4	NA	CASSYVGEIGEKLFF	TGTGCCAGCAGTTACGTAGGGGAGATTGGTGAAAAACTGTTTTTT
TRBV9	NA	TRBJ2-1	TRBD2	CASSVEGLAGDEQFF	TGTGCCAGCAGCGTAGAGGGACTAGCGGGAGATGAGCAGTTCTTC
TRBV7-9	NA	TRBJ2-4	NA	CASSLAGQGGIAKNIQYF	TGTGCCAGCAGCTTAGCGGGTCAGGGGGGAATAGCCAAAAACATTCAGTACTTC
TRBV7-2	NA	TRBJ2-1	NA	CASSRGSGPYNEQFF	TGTGCCAGCAGCCGGGGTTCGGGCCCCTACAATGAGCAGTTCTTC
TRBV7-7	NA	TRBJ2-5	NA	CASSLKDLETQYF	TGTGCCAGCAGCTTAAAAGATCTTGAGACCCAGTACTTC
TRBV28	NA	TRBJ1-5	NA	CASSQDSSNQPQHF	TGTGCCAGCAGTCAGGACAGTAGCAATCAGCCCCAGCATTTT
TRBV28	NA	TRBJ2-7	NA	CASSLTSSEQYF	TGTGCCAGCAGTCTCACTAGCTCCGAGCAGTACTTC
TRBV4-1	NA	TRBJ2-1	NA	CASSQDRSYNEQFF	TGCGCCAGCAGCCAAGACCGGTCCTACAATGAGCAGTTCTTC